This TCR beta chain comes out of a study of blood T cell repertoires in COVID-19. Germline V lookup: CDR1 LNHDA, CDR2 SQIVND (reference sequence). V dropped 7 bases and J dropped 3 bases, with 15 bases sitting between them. The CDR3 runs to 14 residues. This table comes from immunoSEQ multiplex PCR, and its TCRdb copy is limited to in-frame clones, with some not included. The sample has about 140,000 clones; roughly 80% are singletons. Participant age was roughly 18 to 95 years, and participants resided in fewer than 30 US areas. What was sequenced was PBMCs or T cells enriched from blood (not recorded which). The chain uses TRBV19 and TRBJ1-2; D is ambiguous. The sequence came from a man aged 35 to 55 with acute COVID-19. CDR3 residues: CASNQADHYYGYTF. The CDR3, as DNA: TGTGCCAGTAACCAGGCAGACCACTACTATGGCTACACCTTC.